Given below is one T cell receptor beta chain in context. Its antigen is unidentified. The record originates from a study of blood T cells in healthy people across ages. Study results and caveats: The study regarded diversity estimates from one million T cells as underestimates.

For the second PCR, which ran for roughly 6 to 12 cycles, a sample-barcoded 5' primer and a J-beta primer mix were used. A tag from a template-switch adaptor with 12 random nucleotides marked each cDNA molecule. MiXCR, applied by TCRdb to the 5' RACE reads, yields one record per CDR3 protein. Of about 680,000 distinct CDR3 sequences listed, around half are singletons. The germline gives CDR1 DFQATT, CDR2 SNEGSKA (reference sequence). The V and J ends lost 1 base and 3 bases, in that order; junction bases with no gene match: 10. CDR3 length: 16 residues. Peripheral blood from each donor was collected in a volume of 8 to 10 milliliters.

The rearrangement joins TRBV20-1 to TRBJ2-7; 9 bases line up with TRBD2. Material for sequencing was blood. The sequence was collected from a woman aged 55-75 years in good health. The CDR3 is CSARGSASGNIYEQYF. CDR3 coding DNA: TGCAGTGCTAGAGGTTCGGCTAGCGGGAACATCTACGAGCAGTACTTC.